This is a list of T cell receptor beta chains from one sample in a study of cytomegalovirus exposure and HLA in healthy donors. Sequencing used immunoSEQ multiplex PCR; TCRdb keeps in-frame clones, though not all of them. The sample yields some 130,000 clones, about 91% seen once. The sequenced sample consisted of PBMCs. Source of these receptors: a woman between 18 and 29 years old in good health and CMV-seronegative. Each CDR3 is given with its conserved first and last residue. D genes are given only for firm matches. Clone sizes are given selectively: once, few, many, or a class where the clone is expanded.

J | size | D | V | DNA | CDR3
TRBJ2-7 | - | TRBD1 | TRBV7-9 | TGTGCCAGCAGGGACGGACAGGGCTACGAGCAGTACTTC | CASRDGQGYEQYF
TRBJ1-1 | once | - | TRBV20-1 | TGCAGTGGAGGATCCGGTGAAGCTTTCTTT | CSGGSGEAFF
TRBJ2-7 | - | - | TRBV4-2 | TGTGCCAGCAGCCAATCAAATAGCGGACCTACCTACGAGCAGTACTTC | CASSQSNSGPTYEQYF
TRBJ2-4 | - | - | TRBV7-3 | TGTGCCAGCAGCTCGACACTCGGGAATTCGGGCATTCAGTACTTC | CASSSTLGNSGIQYF
TRBJ2-1 | - | - | TRBV14 | TGTGCCAGCAGCCCCGCCCACGGTCGAGAGCAGTTCTTC | CASSPAHGREQFF
TRBJ2-3 | - | TRBD2 | TRBV5-4 | TGTGCCAGCAGCCCGACCGGGGGGGCGGATACGCAGTATTTT | CASSPTGGADTQYF
TRBJ2-5 | - | TRBD2 | TRBV2 | TGTGCCAGCTTTTCCGGGACTAGCGGGAAAGAGACCCAGTACTTC | CASFSGTSGKETQYF
TRBJ2-1 | few | - | TRBV20-1 | TGCAGTGCCACGACTGGCGGTGAGCAGTTCTTC | CSATTGGEQFF
TRBJ1-1 | - | - | TRBV10-3 | TGTGCCATCCGGGGGGCTCGACGGGACACTGAAGCTTTCTTT | CAIRGARRDTEAFF
TRBJ2-5 | - | TRBD2 | TRBV9 | TGTGCCAGCAGCCCGAGGGGGCGGGGGGGACCGGAGACCCAGTACTTC | CASSPRGRGGPETQYF
TRBJ1-2 | - | TRBD1 | TRBV5-1 | TGCGCCACCGCGAAGGGACAGGGCAACTATGGCTACACCTTC | CATAKGQGNYGYTF
TRBJ1-5 | - | - | TRBV28 | TGTGCCAGCAGTTTCGGGATTCGGGGCAATCAGCCCCAGCATTTT | CASSFGIRGNQPQHF
TRBJ1-3 | - | - | TRBV5-4 | TGTGCCAGCAGCTTTTATGACAGGTCTGGAAACACCATATATTTT | CASSFYDRSGNTIYF
TRBJ1-2 | - | TRBD1 | TRBV7-3 | TGTGCCAGCAGCCCCCTTGGACAGGCTAACTATGGCTACACCTTC | CASSPLGQANYGYTF
TRBJ1-5 | - | TRBD1 | TRBV18 | TGTGCCAGCTCACCCAGAGGGGGCCTAACAAGCTATAGCAATCAGCCCCAGCATTTT | CASSPRGGLTSYSNQPQHF
TRBJ2-7 | - | - | TRBV6-1 | TGTGCCAGCAGTGAATGGGTTCGGCAGGGCTACTCCTACGAGCAGTACTTC | CASSEWVRQGYSYEQYF
TRBJ2-7 | - | TRBD1 | TRBV29-1 | TGCAGCGCCCGACAGGGGTTCTACGAGCAGTACTTC | CSARQGFYEQYF
TRBJ1-2 | - | - | TRBV15 | TGTGCCACCAGCAGAGTCAGCGGGCACTATGGCTACACCTTC | CATSRVSGHYGYTF
TRBJ1-2 | once | - | TRBV11-2 | TGTGCCAGCAGCGTGGGGGCTTTGGGCTATGGCTACACCTTC | CASSVGALGYGYTF
TRBJ1-5 | - | - | TRBV9 | TGTGCCAGCAGCGGGGACTTAAGCAATCAGCCCCAGCATTTT | CASSGDLSNQPQHF
TRBJ2-2 | - | - | TRBV18 | TGTGCCAGCTCACCACGGCTTGTCAGGGGCACGAGGGACGGGGAGCTGTTTTTT | CASSPRLVRGTRDGELFF
TRBJ1-2 | - | TRBD1 | TRBV19 | TGTGCCAGTATATTCCGGGACAGGGGAAACTATGGCTACACCTTC | CASIFRDRGNYGYTF
TRBJ1-5 | - | - | TRBV19 | TGTGCCAGTAGAACAATGGTTGGCATTTATAGCAATCAGCCCCAGCATTTT | CASRTMVGIYSNQPQHF
TRBJ1-3 | - | - | TRBV4-2 | TGTGCCAGCAGCCAAGACGGGAGGGGCCCTGGAAACACCATATATTTT | CASSQDGRGPGNTIYF
TRBJ2-1 | - | TRBD2 | TRBV9 | TGTGCCAGCAGCGGATGGACTAGCGGGGGAAATGAGCAGTTCTTC | CASSGWTSGGNEQFF
TRBJ2-1 | - | - | TRBV6-5 | TGTGCCAGCAGTTACTCGCAGACAGTATTCTACAATGAGCAGTTCTTC | CASSYSQTVFYNEQFF
TRBJ1-6 | - | TRBD1 | TRBV4-1 | TGCGCCAGCAACCCAACCCAAGGCGCGACGACAGGGCGCTCTTCACCCCTCCACTTT | CASNPTQGATTGRSSPLHF
TRBJ2-5 | - | TRBD1 | TRBV5-4 | TGTGCCAGCAGCTTGCAGGGGGCAGAAGAGACCCAGTACTTC | CASSLQGAEETQYF
TRBJ2-5 | - | - | TRBV6-5 | TGTGCCAGCGGACCGCGACAGGTTCAAGAGACCCAGTACTTC | CASGPRQVQETQYF
TRBJ2-1 | - | - | TRBV27 | TGTGCCACCTCTAGGGGGTCGACAAACAATGAGCAGTTCTTC | CATSRGSTNNEQFF